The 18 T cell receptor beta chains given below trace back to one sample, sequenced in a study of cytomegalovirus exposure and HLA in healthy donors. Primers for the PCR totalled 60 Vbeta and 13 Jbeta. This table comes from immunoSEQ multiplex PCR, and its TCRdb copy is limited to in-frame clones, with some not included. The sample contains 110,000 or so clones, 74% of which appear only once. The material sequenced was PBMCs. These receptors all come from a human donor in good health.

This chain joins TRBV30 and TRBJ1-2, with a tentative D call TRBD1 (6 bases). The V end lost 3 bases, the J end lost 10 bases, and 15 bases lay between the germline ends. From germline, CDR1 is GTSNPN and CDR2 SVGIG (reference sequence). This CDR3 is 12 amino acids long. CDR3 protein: CAWRGGQGDYTF. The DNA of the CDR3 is TGTGCCTGGAGGGGGGGGCAGGGCGACTACACCTTC.

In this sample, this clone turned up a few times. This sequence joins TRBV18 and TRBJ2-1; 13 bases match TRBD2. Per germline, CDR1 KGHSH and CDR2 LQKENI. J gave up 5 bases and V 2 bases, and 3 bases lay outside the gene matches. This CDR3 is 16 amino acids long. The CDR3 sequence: CASSPGLAGVNNEQFF. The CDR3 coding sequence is TGTGCCAGCTCACCAGGACTAGCGGGGGTCAACAATGAGCAGTTCTTC.

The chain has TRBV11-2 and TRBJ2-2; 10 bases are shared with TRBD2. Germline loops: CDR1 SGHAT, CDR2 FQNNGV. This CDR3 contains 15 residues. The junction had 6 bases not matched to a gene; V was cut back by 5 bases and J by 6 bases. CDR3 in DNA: TGTGCCAGCAGCCCTAGGACTAGCGGTGCCGGGGAGCTGTTTTTT. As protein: CASSPRTSGAGELFF. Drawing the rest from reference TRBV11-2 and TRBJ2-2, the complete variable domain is EAGVAQSPRYKIIEKRQSVAFWCNPISGHATLYWYQQILGQGPKLLIQFQNNGVVDDSQLPKDRFSAERLKGVDSTLKIQPAKLEDSAVYLCASSPRTSGAGELFFGEGSRLTVL.

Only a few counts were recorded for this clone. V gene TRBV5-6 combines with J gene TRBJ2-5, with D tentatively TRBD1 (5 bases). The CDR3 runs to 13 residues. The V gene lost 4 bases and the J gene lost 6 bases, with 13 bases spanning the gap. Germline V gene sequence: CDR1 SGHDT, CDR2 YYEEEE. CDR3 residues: CASSLTVGKTQYF. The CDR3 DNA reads TGTGCCAGCAGCCTGACAGTTGGGAAGACCCAGTACTTC.

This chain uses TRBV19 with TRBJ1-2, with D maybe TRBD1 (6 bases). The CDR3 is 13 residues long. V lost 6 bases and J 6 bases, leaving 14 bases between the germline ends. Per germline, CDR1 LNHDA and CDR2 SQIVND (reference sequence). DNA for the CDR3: TGTGCCAGTAGAGGGGACAATGGGGATGGCTACACCTTC. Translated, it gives CASRGDNGDGYTF.

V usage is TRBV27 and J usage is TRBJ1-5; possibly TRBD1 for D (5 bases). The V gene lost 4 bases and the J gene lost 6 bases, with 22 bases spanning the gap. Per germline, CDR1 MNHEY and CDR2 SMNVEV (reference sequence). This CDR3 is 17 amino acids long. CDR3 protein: CASSSTLGRVDGQPQHF. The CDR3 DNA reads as TGTGCCAGCAGTTCTACCCTGGGCAGGGTAGACGGTCAGCCCCAGCATTTT.

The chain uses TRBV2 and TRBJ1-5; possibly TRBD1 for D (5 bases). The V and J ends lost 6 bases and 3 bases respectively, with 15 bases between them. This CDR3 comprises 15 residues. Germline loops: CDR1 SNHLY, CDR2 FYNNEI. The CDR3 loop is CASSERQSLNQPQHF. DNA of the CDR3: TGTGCCAGCAGCGAGCGACAGTCTCTCAATCAGCCCCAGCATTTT.

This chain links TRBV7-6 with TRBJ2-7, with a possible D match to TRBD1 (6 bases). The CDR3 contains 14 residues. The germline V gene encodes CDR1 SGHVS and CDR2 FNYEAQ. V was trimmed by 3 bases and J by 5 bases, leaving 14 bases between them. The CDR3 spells CASSFGQGFDEQYF. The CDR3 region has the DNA TGTGCCAGCAGCTTCGGGCAGGGGTTTGACGAGCAGTACTTC. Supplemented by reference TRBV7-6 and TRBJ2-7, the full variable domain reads GAGVSQSPRYKVTKRGQDVALRCDPISGHVSLYWYRQALGQGPEFLTYFNYEAQQDKSGLPNDRFSAERPEGSISTLTIQRTEQRDSAMYRCASSFGQGFDEQYFGPGTRLTVT.

The CDR3 region has the DNA TGTGCCAGCAGCTTGGCGGGAGAGTCCTACGAGCAGTACTTC. This translates into CASSLAGESYEQYF. The chain employs TRBV11-3 and TRBJ2-7; the match to TRBD2 covers 7 bases. The CDR3 has 14 residues. CDR1 and CDR2 (germline): SGHNT, YENEEA. V was clipped by 3 bases and J by 1 base; unmatched bases: 3.

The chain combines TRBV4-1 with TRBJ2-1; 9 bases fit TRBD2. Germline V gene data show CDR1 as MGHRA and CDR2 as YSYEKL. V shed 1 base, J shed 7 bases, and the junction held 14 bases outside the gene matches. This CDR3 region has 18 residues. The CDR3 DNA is TGCGCCAGCAGCCAAGCCGGCCTAGTAGCGGGAGTGTTGAATGAGCAGTTCTTC. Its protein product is CASSQAGLVAGVLNEQFF.

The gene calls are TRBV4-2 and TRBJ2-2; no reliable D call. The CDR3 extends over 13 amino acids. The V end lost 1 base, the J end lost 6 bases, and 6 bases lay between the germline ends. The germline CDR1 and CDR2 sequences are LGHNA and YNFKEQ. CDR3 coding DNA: TGTGCCAGCAGCCAAGTGAGCTCCGGGGAGCTGTTTTTT. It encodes CASSQVSSGELFF.

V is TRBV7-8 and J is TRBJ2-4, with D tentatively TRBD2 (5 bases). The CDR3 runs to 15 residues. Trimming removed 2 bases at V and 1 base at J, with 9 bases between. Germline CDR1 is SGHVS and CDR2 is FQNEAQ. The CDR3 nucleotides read TGTGCCAGCAGCTTATGGCGGACTGCCAAAAACATTCAGTACTTC. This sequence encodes CASSLWRTAKNIQYF.

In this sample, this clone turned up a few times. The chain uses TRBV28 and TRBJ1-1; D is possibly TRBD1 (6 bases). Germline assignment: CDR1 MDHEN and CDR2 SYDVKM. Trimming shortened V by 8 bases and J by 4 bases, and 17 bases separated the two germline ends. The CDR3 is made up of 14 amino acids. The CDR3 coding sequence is TGTGCCAGCGGGTCCCAGGGGCTAGGCACTGAAGCTTTCTTT. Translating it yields CASGSQGLGTEAFF.

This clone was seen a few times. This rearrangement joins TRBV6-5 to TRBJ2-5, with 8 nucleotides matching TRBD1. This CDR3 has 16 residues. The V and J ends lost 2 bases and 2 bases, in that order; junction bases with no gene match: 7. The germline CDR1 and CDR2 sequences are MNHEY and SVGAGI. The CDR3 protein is CASSYRGQALQETQYF. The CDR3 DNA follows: TGTGCCAGCAGTTACAGGGGACAGGCCCTACAAGAGACCCAGTACTTC.

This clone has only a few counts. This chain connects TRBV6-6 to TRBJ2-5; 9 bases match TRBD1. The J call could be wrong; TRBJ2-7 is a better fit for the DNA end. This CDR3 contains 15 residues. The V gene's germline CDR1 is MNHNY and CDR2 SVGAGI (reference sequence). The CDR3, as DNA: TGTGCCAGCAACAAACAGGGACAGGGTACCTACGAGCAGTACTTC. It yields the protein CASNKQGQGTYEQYF.

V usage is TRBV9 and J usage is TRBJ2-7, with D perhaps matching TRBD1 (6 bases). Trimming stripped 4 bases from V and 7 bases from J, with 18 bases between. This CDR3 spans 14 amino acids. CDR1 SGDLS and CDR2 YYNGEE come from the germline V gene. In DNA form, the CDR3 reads TGTGCCAGCAGCCCGTACAGGGCGATCCGAGAGCAGTACTTC. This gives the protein CASSPYRAIREQYF.

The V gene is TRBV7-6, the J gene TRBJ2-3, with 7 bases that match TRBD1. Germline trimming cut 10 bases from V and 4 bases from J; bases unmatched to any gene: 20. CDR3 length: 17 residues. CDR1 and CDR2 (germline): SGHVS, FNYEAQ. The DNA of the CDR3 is TGTGCCAACAACGACAGGGCGCCCCCACCACCTCCAGATACGCAGTATTTT. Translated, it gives CANNDRAPPPPPDTQYF.

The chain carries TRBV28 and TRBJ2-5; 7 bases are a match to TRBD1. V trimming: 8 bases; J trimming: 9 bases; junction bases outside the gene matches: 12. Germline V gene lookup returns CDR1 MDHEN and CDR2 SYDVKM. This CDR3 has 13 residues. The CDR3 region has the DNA TGTGCCAGCCTTAGGGACAGCTCGAGAGCCCAGTACTTC. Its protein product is CASLRDSSRAQYF.